The clone carrying this T cell receptor beta chain was found many times. Its cognate antigen is unknown. The CDR3 loop spans 13 amino acids. Germline values: CDR1 ENHRY, CDR2 SYGVKD. The V and J ends lost 8 bases and 5 bases respectively, with 15 bases between them. The record originates from a study of T-cell memory formation after mild COVID-19. Whole-study context: TCR clusters largely stayed donor specific.

TCR alpha and TCR beta cDNA libraries carrying sample barcodes and UMIs came from 5'RACE with constant-segment primers. TCRdb re-derived calls from the 5' RACE reads in MiXCR, one entry per CDR3 protein. The sample yields roughly 310,000 distinct CDR3 sequences, more than 15% seen once. Study results and limitations: Contracting CD4+ clones were located mainly in CM and EM, and CD8+ clones in EMRA. There was a balanced CD4/CD8 profile in clones contracting day 15 to 85, and later expanders leaned CD4+.

The clonotype originates from a young man who had mild COVID-19 (a few samples of this study predate the infection). Cell type and time point are not known. Sequencing used PBMCs or a T cell subset sorted from them (not recorded which). This chain connects TRBV10-3 to TRBJ2-5; the D gene is possibly TRBD2 (6 bases). The CDR3 loop reads CAIGGSLDETQYF. The DNA of the CDR3 is TGTGCCATCGGGGGGAGCCTTGACGAGACCCAGTACTTC.